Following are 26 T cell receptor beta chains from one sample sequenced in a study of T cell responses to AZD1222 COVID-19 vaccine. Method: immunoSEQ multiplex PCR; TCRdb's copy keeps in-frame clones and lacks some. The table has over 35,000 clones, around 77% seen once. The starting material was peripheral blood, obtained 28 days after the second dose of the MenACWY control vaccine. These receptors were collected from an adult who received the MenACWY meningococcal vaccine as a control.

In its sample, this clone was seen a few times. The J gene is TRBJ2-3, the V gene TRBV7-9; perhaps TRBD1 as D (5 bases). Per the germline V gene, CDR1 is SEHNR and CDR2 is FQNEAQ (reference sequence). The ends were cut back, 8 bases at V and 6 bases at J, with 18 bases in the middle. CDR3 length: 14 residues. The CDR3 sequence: CASVGQGRSDTQYF. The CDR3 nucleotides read TGTGCCAGCGTAGGGCAGGGAAGATCCGATACGCAGTATTTT.

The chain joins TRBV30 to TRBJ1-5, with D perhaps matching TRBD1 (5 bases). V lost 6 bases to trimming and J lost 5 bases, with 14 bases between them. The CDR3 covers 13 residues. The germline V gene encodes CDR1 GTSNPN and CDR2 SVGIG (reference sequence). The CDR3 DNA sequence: TGTGCCTGTACGTGGGGGATAGATCAGCCCCAGCATTTT. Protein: CACTWGIDQPQHF. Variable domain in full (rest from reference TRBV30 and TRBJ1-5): SQTIHQWPATLVQPVGSPLSLECTVEGTSNPNLYWYRQAAGRGLQLLFYSVGIGQISSEVPQNLSASRPQDRQFILSSKKLLLSDSGFYLCACTWGIDQPQHFGDGTRLSIL.

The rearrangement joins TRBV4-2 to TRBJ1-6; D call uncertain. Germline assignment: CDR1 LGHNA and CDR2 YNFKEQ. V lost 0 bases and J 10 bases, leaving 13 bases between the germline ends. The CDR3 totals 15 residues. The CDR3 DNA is TGTGCCAGCAGCCAAGAAAAGGGAAATCGATCACCCCTCCACTTT. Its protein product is CASSQEKGNRSPLHF.

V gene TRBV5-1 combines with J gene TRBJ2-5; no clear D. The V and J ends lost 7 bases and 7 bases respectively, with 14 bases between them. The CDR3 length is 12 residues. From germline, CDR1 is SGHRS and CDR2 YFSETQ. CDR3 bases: TGCGCCAGCGCGAAACTCCCTGGGACCCAGTACTTC. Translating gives CASAKLPGTQYF.

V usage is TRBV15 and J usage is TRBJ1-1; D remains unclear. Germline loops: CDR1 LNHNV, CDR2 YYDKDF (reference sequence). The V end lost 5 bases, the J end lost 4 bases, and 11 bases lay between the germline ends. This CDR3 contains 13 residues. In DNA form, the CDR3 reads TGTGCCACCAGCGGGAGTGGCGGCACTGAAGCTTTCTTT. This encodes CATSGSGGTEAFF.

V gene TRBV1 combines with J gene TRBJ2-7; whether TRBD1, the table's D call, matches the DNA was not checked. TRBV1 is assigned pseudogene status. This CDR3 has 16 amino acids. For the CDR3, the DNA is TGCACCAGCACAGAAGGACAGGGCTCAAGCTCCTACGAGCAGTACGTC. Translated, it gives CTSTEGQGSSSYEQYV.

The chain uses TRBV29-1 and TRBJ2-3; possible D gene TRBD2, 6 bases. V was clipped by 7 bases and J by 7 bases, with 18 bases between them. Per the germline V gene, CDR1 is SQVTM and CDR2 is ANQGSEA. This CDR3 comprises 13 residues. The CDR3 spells CSATGLATYTQYF. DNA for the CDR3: TGCAGCGCGACGGGTCTAGCGACCTATACGCAGTATTTT.

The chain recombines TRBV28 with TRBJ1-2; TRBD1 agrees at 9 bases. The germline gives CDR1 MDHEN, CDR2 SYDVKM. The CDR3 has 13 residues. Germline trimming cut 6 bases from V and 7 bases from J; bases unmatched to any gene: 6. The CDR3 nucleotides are TGTGCCAGCAGAGTGACAGGGGGATTTGGCTACACCTTC. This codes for CASRVTGGFGYTF.

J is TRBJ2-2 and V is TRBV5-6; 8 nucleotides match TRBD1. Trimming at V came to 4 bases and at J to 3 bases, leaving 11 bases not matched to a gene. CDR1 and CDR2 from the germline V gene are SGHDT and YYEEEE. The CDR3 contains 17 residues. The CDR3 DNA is TGTGCCAGCAGCCCTATTCCGGGACAGGCCGACACCGGGGAGCTGTTTTTT. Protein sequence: CASSPIPGQADTGELFF.

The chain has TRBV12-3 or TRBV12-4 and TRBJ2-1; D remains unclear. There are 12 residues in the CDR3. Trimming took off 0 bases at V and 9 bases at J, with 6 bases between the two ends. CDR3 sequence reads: CASSLALGEQFF. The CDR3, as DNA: TGTGCCAGCAGTTTAGCGCTGGGTGAGCAGTTCTTC.

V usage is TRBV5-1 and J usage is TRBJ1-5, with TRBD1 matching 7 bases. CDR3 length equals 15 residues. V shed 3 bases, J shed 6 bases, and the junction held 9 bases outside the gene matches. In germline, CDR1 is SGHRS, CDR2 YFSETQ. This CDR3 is CASSSSTGDGQPQHF. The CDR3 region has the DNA TGCGCCAGCAGCTCCTCAACAGGGGATGGTCAGCCCCAGCATTTT.

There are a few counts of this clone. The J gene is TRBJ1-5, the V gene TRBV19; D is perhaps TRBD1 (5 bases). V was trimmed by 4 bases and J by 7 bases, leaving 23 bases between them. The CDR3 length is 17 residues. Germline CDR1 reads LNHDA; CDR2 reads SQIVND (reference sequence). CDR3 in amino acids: CASSRGPPWGSQQPQHF. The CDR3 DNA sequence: TGTGCCAGTAGTAGAGGACCCCCTTGGGGCTCCCAACAGCCCCAGCATTTT.

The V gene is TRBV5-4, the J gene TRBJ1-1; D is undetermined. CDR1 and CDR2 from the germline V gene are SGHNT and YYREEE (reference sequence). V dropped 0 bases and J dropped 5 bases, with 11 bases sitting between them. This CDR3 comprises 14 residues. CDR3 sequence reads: CASSLEDVRTEAFF. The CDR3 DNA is TGTGCCAGCAGCTTGGAGGATGTGAGGACTGAAGCTTTCTTT.

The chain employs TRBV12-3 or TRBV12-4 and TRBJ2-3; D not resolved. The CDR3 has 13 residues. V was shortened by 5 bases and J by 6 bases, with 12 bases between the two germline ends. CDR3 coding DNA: TGTGCCAGCAGTCCCTATAGTCTGGATACGCAGTATTTT. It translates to CASSPYSLDTQYF.

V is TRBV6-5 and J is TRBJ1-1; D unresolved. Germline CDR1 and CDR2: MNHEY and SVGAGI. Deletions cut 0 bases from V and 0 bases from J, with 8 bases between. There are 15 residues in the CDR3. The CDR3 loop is CASSYSILLNTEAFF. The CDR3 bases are TGTGCCAGCAGTTACTCGATACTGTTGAACACTGAAGCTTTCTTT.

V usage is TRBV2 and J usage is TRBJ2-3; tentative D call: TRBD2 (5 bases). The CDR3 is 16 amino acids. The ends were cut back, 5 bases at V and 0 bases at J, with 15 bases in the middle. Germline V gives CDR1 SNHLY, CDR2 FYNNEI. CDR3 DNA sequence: TGTGCCAGCAGTCATCGGGAAGGCGGGAGCACAGATACGCAGTATTTT. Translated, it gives CASSHREGGSTDTQYF.

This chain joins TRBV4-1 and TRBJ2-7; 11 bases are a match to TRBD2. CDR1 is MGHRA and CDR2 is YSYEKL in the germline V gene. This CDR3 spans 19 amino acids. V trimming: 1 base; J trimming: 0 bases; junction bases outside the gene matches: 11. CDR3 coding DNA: TGCGCCAGCAGCCAAGCCGGACAGAGTACTAGCGGGAGCTCCTACGAGCAGTACTTC. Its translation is CASSQAGQSTSGSSYEQYF.

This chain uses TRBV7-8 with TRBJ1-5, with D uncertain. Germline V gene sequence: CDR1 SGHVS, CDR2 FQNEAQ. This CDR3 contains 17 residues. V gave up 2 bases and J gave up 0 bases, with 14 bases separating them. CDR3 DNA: TGTGCCAGCAGCTTATCGCGGACGGTTGATAGCAATCAGCCCCAGCATTTT. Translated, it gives CASSLSRTVDSNQPQHF.

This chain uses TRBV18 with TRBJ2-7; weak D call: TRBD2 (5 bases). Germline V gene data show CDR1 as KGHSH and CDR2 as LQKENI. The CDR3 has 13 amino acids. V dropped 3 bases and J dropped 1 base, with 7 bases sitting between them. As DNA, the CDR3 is TGTGCCAGCTCACCCGCGGGTTCCTACGAGCAGTACGTC. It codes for CASSPAGSYEQYV.

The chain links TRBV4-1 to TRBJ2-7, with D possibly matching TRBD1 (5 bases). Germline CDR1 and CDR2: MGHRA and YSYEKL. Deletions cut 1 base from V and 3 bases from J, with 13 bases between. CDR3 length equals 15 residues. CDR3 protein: CASSQAPDSRYEQYV. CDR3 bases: TGCGCCAGCAGCCAAGCCCCTGACAGCCGCTACGAGCAGTACGTC.

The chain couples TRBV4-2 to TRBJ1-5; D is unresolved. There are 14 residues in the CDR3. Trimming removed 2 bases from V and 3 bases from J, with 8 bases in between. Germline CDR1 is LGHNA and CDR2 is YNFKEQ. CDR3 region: CASSQWRDNQPQHF. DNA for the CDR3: TGTGCCAGCAGCCAATGGAGGGACAATCAGCCCCAGCATTTT.

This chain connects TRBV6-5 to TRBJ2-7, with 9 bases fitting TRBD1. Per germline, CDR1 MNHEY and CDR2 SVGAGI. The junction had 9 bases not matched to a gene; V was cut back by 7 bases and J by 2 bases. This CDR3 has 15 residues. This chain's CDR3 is CASITGTGPTYEQYF. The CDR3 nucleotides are TGTGCCAGCATCACCGGGACAGGGCCTACCTACGAGCAGTACTTC.

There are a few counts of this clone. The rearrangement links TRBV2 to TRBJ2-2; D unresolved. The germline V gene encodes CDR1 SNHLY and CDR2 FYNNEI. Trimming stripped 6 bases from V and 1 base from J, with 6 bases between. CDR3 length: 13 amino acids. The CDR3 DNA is TGTGCCAGCAGCTCCGTGAACACCGGGGAGCTGTTTTTT. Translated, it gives CASSSVNTGELFF.

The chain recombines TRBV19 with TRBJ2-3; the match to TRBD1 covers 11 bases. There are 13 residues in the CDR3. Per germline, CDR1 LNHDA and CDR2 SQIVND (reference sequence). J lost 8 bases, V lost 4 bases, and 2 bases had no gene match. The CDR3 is CASSRGQGVTQYF. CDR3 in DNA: TGTGCCAGTAGTAGGGGACAGGGGGTTACGCAGTATTTT.

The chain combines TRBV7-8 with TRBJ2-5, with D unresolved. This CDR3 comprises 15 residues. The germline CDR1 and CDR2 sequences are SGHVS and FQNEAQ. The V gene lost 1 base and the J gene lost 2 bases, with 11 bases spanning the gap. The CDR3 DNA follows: TGTGCCAGCAGCTTAGATACCTATACTCAAGAGACCCAGTACTTC. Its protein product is CASSLDTYTQETQYF.

The CDR3 DNA is TGTGCCAGCAGTGTTTCAGCGGGGGGGCACGACGGGGAGCTGTTTTTT. The encoded protein is CASSVSAGGHDGELFF. The rearrangement joins TRBV6-1 to TRBJ2-2; 10 nucleotides align to TRBD2. The CDR3 covers 16 residues. Germline V CDR1 and CDR2: MNHNS, SASEGT. The V gene end was trimmed by 4 bases and the J gene end by 7 bases; junction bases not matched to a gene: 9.